The 26 T cell receptor beta chains in this list originate from one sample, sequenced in a study of CD8 T cells in ankylosing spondylitis (TCRdb year 2017). Paper-wide results and their limitations: Blood from ankylosing spondylitis patients appeared to be characterized by a TCR beta motif composed of 7 to 9 highly homologous amino acid variants.

Their recognized antigens are unknown. Library preparation was by 5' RACE. Sequencing relied on an Illumina HiSeq 2500. TCRdb trimmed public reads at Q25 via fastp, called clones via MiXCR and kept in-frame beta chains. CDR3 protein duplicates are merged, each entry listing the most common genes and DNA. Across this sample there are about 840,000 distinct CDR3 sequences, with 12% seen only once. The top ten clones comprise about 0.5% of the sample. The sample consisted of blood, either unsorted or a sorted T cell fraction (not recorded which). These receptors all come from a male donor with ankylosing spondylitis.

This clonotype was picked up many times. This chain uses TRBV7-2 with TRBJ1-1; TRBD1 aligns across 7 bases. Germline CDR1 is SGHTA and CDR2 is FQGNSA. The CDR3 runs to 16 residues. Germline trimming cut 6 bases from V and 3 bases from J; bases unmatched to any gene: 13. The CDR3 is CASRRQGRIGDTEAFF. The CDR3, as DNA: TGTGCCAGCAGACGACAGGGCAGGATCGGTGACACTGAAGCTTTCTTT.

Turning to this clonotype: One end of the junction varies from germline; a read error may be responsible. The V gene is TRBV7-2, the J gene TRBJ2-5; 7 nucleotides align to TRBD1. Germline V lookup: CDR1 SGHTA, CDR2 FQGNSA. This CDR3 is 13 amino acids long. The DNA for the CDR3 is TGTGCCAGCAGCTTAGCCGAGGGGGCATCCGGGTGCTTC. This translates into CASSLAEGASGCF.

The V call is TRBV7-2, the J call TRBJ1-3; D remains ambiguous. The CDR3 spans 16 residues. V lost 2 bases to trimming and J lost 0 bases, with 11 bases between them. CDR1 is SGHTA, CDR2 FQGNSA, per germline. The CDR3 sequence: CASSLLGQFSGNTIYF. In nucleotides, the CDR3 is TGTGCCAGCAGCTTACTCGGGCAGTTCTCTGGAAACACCATATATTTT. The full variable domain, rest sourced from reference TRBV7-2 and TRBJ1-3, is GAGVSQSPSNKVTEKGKDVELRCDPISGHTALYWYRQSLGQGLEFLIYFQGNSAPDKSGLPSDRFSAERTGGSVSTLTIQRTQQEDSAVYLCASSLLGQFSGNTIYFGEGSWLTVV.

DNA for the CDR3: TGTGCCAGCGGCCGGGGACCCCCTAACTATGGCTACACCTTC. Translating it yields CASGRGPPNYGYTF. This chain links TRBV7-2 with TRBJ1-2; tentatively, D is TRBD1 (5 bases). Trimming shortened V by 8 bases and J by 0 bases, and 13 bases separated the two germline ends. CDR3 length: 14 amino acids. Looked up from germline, CDR1 is SGHTA and CDR2 is FQGNSA.

This clonotype has more than one count but fewer than ten. The rearrangement uses TRBV5-1 and TRBJ1-1; D unresolved. The V end lost 0 bases, the J end lost 8 bases, and 11 bases lay between the germline ends. Germline lookup yields CDR1 SGHRS and CDR2 YFSETQ. This CDR3 comprises 13 residues. The CDR3 loop is CASSLASGVEAFF. As DNA, the CDR3 is TGCGCCAGCAGCTTGGCATCTGGCGTGGAAGCTTTCTTT.

This clonotype was seen at least ten times. The chain couples TRBV29-1 to TRBJ1-1; TRBD1 aligns across 8 bases. The CDR3 loop spans 14 amino acids. The V segment lost 5 bases and the J segment 5 bases; nucleotides outside the gene matches: 10. The V gene's germline CDR1 is SQVTM and CDR2 ANQGSEA. The CDR3 DNA follows: TGCAGCGTTTTCAACAGGGGGAGGGAGACTGAAGCTTTCTTT. Its protein product is CSVFNRGRETEAFF. The variable domain in full, with the rest retrieved from reference TRBV29-1 and TRBJ1-1, is SAVISQKPSRDICQRGTSLTIQCQVDSQVTMMFWYRQQPGQSLTLIATANQGSEATYESGFVIDKFPISRPNLTFSTLTVSNMSPEDSSIYLCSVFNRGRETEAFFGQGTRLTVV.

The genes are TRBV5-1 and TRBJ2-7, with 13 nucleotides matching TRBD2. V dropped 6 bases and J dropped 1; count of bases not matched to a gene: 4. This CDR3 region has 15 residues. Germline V gene sequence: CDR1 SGHRS, CDR2 YFSETQ. This CDR3 is CASMRLAGGSYEQYF. The CDR3 nucleotides read TGCGCCAGCATGAGACTAGCGGGAGGTTCCTACGAGCAGTACTTC.

This chain joins TRBV2 and TRBJ2-4; 9 bases line up with TRBD1. Trimming removed 3 bases from V and 8 bases from J; junction bases left unmatched: 8. The germline V gene encodes CDR1 SNHLY and CDR2 FYNNEI. The CDR3 is made up of 15 amino acids. The CDR3 DNA is TGTGCCAGCAGTGACATAGGGACAGGGAGGCACATTCAGTACTTC. This encodes CASSDIGTGRHIQYF.

This clonotype was seen at least ten times. The chain couples TRBV29-1 to TRBJ2-5; tentatively, D is TRBD1 (6 bases). The CDR3 extends over 12 amino acids. The V end lost 3 bases, the J end lost 4 bases, and 9 bases lay between the germline ends. CDR1 and CDR2 from the germline V gene are SQVTM and ANQGSEA. The CDR3 DNA reads as TGCAGCGTTGACAGACAGGTAGAGACCCAGTACTTC. This encodes CSVDRQVETQYF.

The V gene is TRBV9, the J gene TRBJ2-7, with a tentative D call TRBD2 (6 bases). CDR3 length: 14 residues. V dropped 5 bases and J dropped 9 bases, with 21 bases sitting between them. The germline V gene encodes CDR1 SGDLS and CDR2 YYNGEE. CDR3 region: CASSQEGGPVGQYF. In DNA form, the CDR3 reads TGTGCCAGCAGTCAGGAGGGAGGACCGGTCGGGCAGTACTTC. Combining the CDR3 with reference TRBV9 and TRBJ2-7 gives the whole variable domain DSGVTQTPKHLITATGQRVTLRCSPRSGDLSVYWYQQSLDQGLQFLIQYYNGEERAKGNILERFSAQQFPDLHSELNLSSLELGDSALYFCASSQEGGPVGQYFGPGTRLTVT.

The chain employs TRBV12-3 or TRBV12-4 and TRBJ2-3, with 8 bases identical to TRBD2. The V gene end was trimmed by 1 base and the J gene end by 8 bases; junction bases not matched to a gene: 11. The CDR3 has 16 residues. Written as DNA, the CDR3 is TGTGCCAGCAGTTTAGGTAGCGGGGTAGGCCCAGGTACGCAGTATTTT. It encodes CASSLGSGVGPGTQYF.

This clonotype was observed a few times. CDR3: CASPWVAQFF. The CDR3 coding sequence is TGTGCCAGCCCGTGGGTAGCACAGTTCTTC. The chain uses TRBV5-5 and TRBJ2-1; D unresolved. V lost 7 bases and J 13 bases, leaving 12 bases between the germline ends. This CDR3 spans 10 amino acids. The V gene's germline CDR1 is SGHKS and CDR2 YYEKEE (reference sequence).

This clonotype turned up a few times. The chain uses TRBV7-8 and TRBJ2-2; 8 bases are shared with TRBD1. CDR3 size: 16 residues. Per the germline V gene, CDR1 is SGHVS and CDR2 is FQNEAQ. V was clipped by 5 bases and J by 2 bases; unmatched bases: 7. The CDR3 region has the DNA TGTGCCAGCAGCCAATGGACAGGGATCAACACCGGGGAGCTGTTTTTT. It encodes CASSQWTGINTGELFF.

This clonotype was seen a handful of times. In DNA, the CDR3 is TGTGCCAGCAGTTTCACGGTGGGGACTAATGAAAAACTGTTTTTT. This sequence encodes CASSFTVGTNEKLFF. The chain links TRBV6-5 to TRBJ1-4; D is undetermined. This CDR3 region has 15 residues. Germline CDR1 is MNHEY and CDR2 is SVGAGI. Trimming stripped 4 bases from V and 2 bases from J, with 11 bases between.

This clonotype has just a few counts. The V gene is TRBV6-1, the J gene TRBJ2-7; 7 nucleotides align to TRBD2. This CDR3 has 13 residues. Trimming removed 8 bases from V and 5 bases from J; junction bases left unmatched: 9. Per the germline V gene, CDR1 is MNHNS and CDR2 is SASEGT. DNA of the CDR3: TGTGCCAGCTCGGGACTATCCGGCAACGAGCAGTACTTC. Its translation is CASSGLSGNEQYF.

CDR3 sequence: CASRATIGAFF. The DNA for the CDR3 is TGTGCCAGCAGGGCTACGATCGGGGCTTTCTTT. The rearrangement joins TRBV28 to TRBJ1-1; D gene ambiguous. This CDR3 contains 11 residues. The germline gives CDR1 MDHEN, CDR2 SYDVKM. V was shortened by 6 bases and J by 11 bases, with 13 bases between the two germline ends.

This rearrangement joins TRBV19 to TRBJ2-5, with TRBD1 as a possible D gene (6 bases). Germline CDR1 LNHDA, CDR2 SQIVND (reference sequence). The CDR3 consists of 16 residues. Trimming took off 1 base at V and 5 bases at J, with 17 bases between the two ends. In DNA form, the CDR3 reads TGTGCCAGTAGTATAGCCGAGACAGGAATCGGGGAGACCCAGTACTTC. This sequence encodes CASSIAETGIGETQYF.

The V gene is TRBV4-3, the J gene TRBJ1-4; D gene uncertain. Germline V lookup: CDR1 LGHNA, CDR2 YSLEER. V shed 3 bases and J shed 8 bases, with 13 bases lying between them. The CDR3 length is 14 residues. DNA for the CDR3: TGCGCCAGCAGCCACCTTGGTTTAGAAGAAAAACTGTTTTTT. It yields the protein CASSHLGLEEKLFF.

There are a few counts of this clonotype. This sequence joins TRBV7-2 and TRBJ1-3; perhaps TRBD1 as D (6 bases). Trimming took off 8 bases at V and 1 base at J, with 9 bases between the two ends. The germline CDR1 and CDR2 sequences are SGHTA and FQGNSA. The CDR3 runs 13 residues. In DNA form, the CDR3 reads TGTGCCAGCGGGACAACTTCTGGAAACACCATATATTTT. Translation gives CASGTTSGNTIYF.

This clonotype was recorded many times. The CDR3 protein is CASRMTGYNEQFF. Written as DNA, the CDR3 is TGCGCCAGCAGGATGACAGGATACAATGAGCAGTTCTTC. V is TRBV5-1 and J is TRBJ2-1, with D possibly matching TRBD1 (6 bases). This CDR3 is 13 amino acids long. CDR1 and CDR2 (germline): SGHRS, YFSETQ. V shed 5 bases and J shed 4 bases, with 10 bases lying between them.

This clonotype was observed a few times. The V and J genes are TRBV15 and TRBJ1-1; no firm D call. The length of the CDR3 is 12 residues. Germline V gene lookup returns CDR1 LNHNV and CDR2 YYDKDF (reference sequence). The V end lost 4 bases, the J end lost 5 bases, and 8 bases lay between the germline ends. The CDR3 region has the DNA TGTGCCACCAGCACTTTATGGACTGAAGCTTTCTTT. The encoded protein is CATSTLWTEAFF.

The table lists this clonotype with a few counts. CDR3 region: CASSHRDRTNTGELFF. The CDR3 DNA reads TGCGCCAGCAGCCATAGGGACAGGACGAACACCGGGGAGCTGTTTTTT. The chain carries TRBV4-1 and TRBJ2-2; 8 positions agree with TRBD1. The germline CDR1 and CDR2 sequences are MGHRA and YSYEKL. The J segment lost 0 bases and the V segment lost 3 bases, leaving 3 bases of the junction unmatched. The CDR3 is 16 amino acids.

This clonotype occurred many times. The genes are TRBV13 and TRBJ2-1; weak D call: TRBD2 (6 bases). CDR1 PRHDT and CDR2 FYEKMQ come from the germline V gene (reference sequence). This CDR3 comprises 16 residues. V shed 2 bases and J shed 7 bases, with 18 bases lying between them. In nucleotides, the CDR3 is TGTGCCAGCAGCTTACCCGCCGGAGTAGCGGATAATGAGCAGTTCTTC. As protein: CASSLPAGVADNEQFF.

The rearrangement joins TRBV7-2 to TRBJ1-2; the D is unclear. V was trimmed by 5 bases and J by 8 bases, leaving 18 bases between them. Germline CDR1 reads SGHTA; CDR2 reads FQGNSA. The CDR3 contains 14 residues. The CDR3 DNA reads as TGTGCCAGCAGCCCCCGGTGGGTGGCGGGGGGCTACACCTTC. Protein product: CASSPRWVAGGYTF.

At least ten counts were recorded for this clonotype. The chain has TRBV20-1 and TRBJ2-1; 7 bases are a match to TRBD2. CDR1 DFQATT and CDR2 SNEGSKA come from the germline V gene (reference sequence). The ends lost 3 bases at V and 1 base at J; junction bases unmatched: 3. This CDR3 spans 14 amino acids. CDR3 sequence: CSASRGVSYNEQFF. The CDR3 coding sequence is TGCAGTGCTAGTCGGGGGGTGTCCTACAATGAGCAGTTCTTC.

This clonotype came up a few times. The chain employs TRBV10-3 and TRBJ2-2; 11 nucleotides line up with TRBD2. The germline CDR1 and CDR2 sequences are ENHRY and SYGVKD. Trimming cost V 5 bases and J 6 bases; bases outside gene matches: 5. This CDR3 has 15 residues. The DNA of the CDR3 is TGTGCCATCAGTATAGCGGGAGGGCCTCCCGGGGAGCTGTTTTTT. The encoded protein is CAISIAGGPPGELFF.